A selection of T cell receptor beta chains follows, all from one sample in a study of blood T cell repertoires in COVID-19. The protocol was immunoSEQ multiplex PCR, while the TCRdb copy is restricted to in-frame clones and leaves out a portion. The sample carries 75,000 to 95,000 clones, about 70% recorded once. The sequenced sample consisted of peripheral blood. These receptor sequences come from a woman aged 60 to 75 in a cohort sampled during active or convalescent COVID-19. Each CDR3 is given with its conserved first and last residue. The order of the fields is CDR3 protein, J gene, V gene, D gene. D genes are given only for firm matches.

CATSKYPGQGFEKLFF	TRBJ1-4	TRBV15	TRBD1
CASSSTDTQYF	TRBJ2-3	TRBV6-2/TRBV6-3	NA
CASSFRRVNEKLFF	TRBJ1-4	TRBV28	NA
CASSYRATGTETQYF	TRBJ2-5	TRBV6-5	TRBD1
CASSPRLAGASDTQYF	TRBJ2-3	TRBV14	TRBD2
CASSQDGNALGGGYTF	TRBJ1-2	TRBV4-3	NA
CASEGGQGNYGYTF	TRBJ1-2	TRBV2	TRBD1
CASSQARGYNSPLHF	TRBJ1-6	TRBV3-1/TRBV3-2	NA
CASSLIPGLAASTDTQYF	TRBJ2-3	TRBV5-1	TRBD2
CASSPSGGYGYTF	TRBJ1-2	TRBV12-3/TRBV12-4	NA
CASSPGTGSPYEQYF	TRBJ2-7	TRBV18	TRBD1
CASSFDGGAHNEQFF	TRBJ2-1	TRBV7-9	TRBD2
CASSLGTSGEQFF	TRBJ2-1	TRBV7-3	TRBD2
CASSLVLGVSSGNTIYF	TRBJ1-3	TRBV11-2	NA
CASMGLAGVTNEQFF	TRBJ2-1	TRBV5-5	TRBD2
CAWRTWGEFYEQYF	TRBJ2-7	TRBV30	NA
CSVEDRVGTGELFF	TRBJ2-2	TRBV29-1	NA
CASTVASGGSNEQFF	TRBJ2-1	TRBV10-2	TRBD2
CASTGTGLNSPLHF	TRBJ1-6	TRBV19	TRBD1
CASSLGGSGNEQFF	TRBJ2-1	TRBV5-1	NA
CATPVGVELSF	TRBJ1-1	TRBV5-4	NA
CSVATQGQNTIYF	TRBJ1-3	TRBV29-1	NA
CASSVEFSPHEQFF	TRBJ2-1	TRBV9	NA
CASSQGNNYGYTF	TRBJ1-2	TRBV3-1/TRBV3-2	NA
CASSLSAATNEKLFF	TRBJ1-4	TRBV5-1	NA
CASSFEGHYNEKLFF	TRBJ1-4	TRBV27	NA
CASSPQDRVSTDTQYF	TRBJ2-3	TRBV18	TRBD1
CASSQAGSTDTQYF	TRBJ2-3	TRBV9	TRBD2